One sample yielded the 20 T cell receptor beta chains listed below, sequenced in a study of Graves' ophthalmopathy and Graves' hyperthyroidism (dated by TCRdb to between 2017 and 2018). The instrument was an Illumina HiSeq 2000. For repertoire sequencing, the TCR beta CDR3 regions were amplified from RNA transcripts. The first round of RT-PCR was done with HTBI primers and the Qiagen OneStep RT-PCR kit, and was followed by a second round of multiplex PCR, then size selection and purification. TCRdb cleaned the public reads at Q25 with fastp, built clones with MiXCR and kept in-frame beta chains. Identical CDR3 proteins give one entry, which carries the most common genes and DNA. This sample gives hundreds of thousands of distinct CDR3 sequences in total; approximately 40% of them show up just once. Of the sample, 44% falls within the top ten clones. Sequencing input: peripheral blood. The receptors derive from an adult man with Graves' ophthalmopathy.

This clonotype was observed many times. This sequence joins TRBV20-1 and TRBJ2-5; 8 positions agree with TRBD2. The length of the CDR3 is 15 residues. Trimming at V came to 6 bases and at J to 0 bases, leaving 9 bases not matched to a gene. Per the germline V gene, CDR1 is DFQATT and CDR2 is SNEGSKA (reference sequence). The CDR3 is CSAPSGGSYQETQYF. In nucleotides, the CDR3 is TGCAGTGCACCGAGCGGGGGATCGTACCAAGAGACCCAGTACTTC.

This clonotype was observed a few times. The genes are TRBV6-5 and TRBJ1-1; weak D call: TRBD1 (6 bases). Germline V gene lookup returns CDR1 MNHEY and CDR2 SVGAGI. V was trimmed by 5 bases and J by 1 base, leaving 14 bases between them. The CDR3 runs 15 residues. CDR3 DNA: TGTGCCAGCAGTAACCACAGGGTGTGGAACACTGAAGCTTTCTTT. Translation: CASSNHRVWNTEAFF.

In the case of this clonotype: A read error may be the cause here, since a much bigger clone is one base away. The V gene is TRBV24-1, the J gene TRBJ1-5; D is perhaps TRBD1 (5 bases). There are 15 residues in the CDR3. CDR1 and CDR2 from the germline V gene are KGHDR and SFDVKD. CDR3 nucleotide sequence: TGTGCCATCAGTGGAGGGGCGATAAACAATCAGCCCCAGCATTTT. It yields the protein CAISGGAINNQPQHF.

V is TRBV7-9 and J is TRBJ1-2; possible D gene TRBD1, 6 bases. V was clipped by 8 bases and J by 7 bases, with 23 bases between them. CDR1 and CDR2 from the germline V gene are SEHNR and FQNEAQ (reference sequence). The CDR3 totals 15 residues. The CDR3: CASGTRTKDRRGYTF. The CDR3 coding sequence is TGTGCCAGCGGAACCCGAACCAAGGACAGACGTGGCTACACCTTC.

J is TRBJ1-2 and V is TRBV29-1; tentative D call: TRBD1 (6 bases). The germline gives CDR1 SQVTM, CDR2 ANQGSEA. This CDR3 comprises 12 residues. The CDR3 DNA reads TGCAGTCCCGAGGGGGGCTATAGTGGCTACACCTTC. It codes for CSPEGGYSGYTF.

The chain recombines TRBV18 with TRBJ2-5; 7 nucleotides line up with TRBD1. Per germline, CDR1 KGHSH and CDR2 LQKENI. This CDR3 spans 15 amino acids. J lost 5 bases, V lost 5 bases, and 11 bases had no gene match. The CDR3 bases are TGTGCCAGCTCATCAATCTCGGACAGGAAGGAGACCCAGTACTTC. Protein sequence: CASSSISDRKETQYF.

The table lists this clonotype with a few counts. The chain is built from TRBV7-2 and TRBJ2-7; 10 nucleotides line up with TRBD2. There are 17 residues in the CDR3. The germline gives CDR1 SGHTA, CDR2 FQGNSA. With V trimmed by 0 bases and J by 2 bases, 7 bases remained unmatched. CDR3 in amino acids: CASSLARSGTSAYEQYF. The CDR3 DNA sequence: TGTGCCAGCAGCTTAGCGAGGTCCGGGACTAGCGCCTACGAGCAGTACTTC.

This clonotype was counted between two and nine times. This chain joins TRBV2 and TRBJ1-6, with 7 bases identical to TRBD1. The length of the CDR3 is 15 residues. V dropped 5 bases and J dropped 7; count of bases not matched to a gene: 8. Germline values: CDR1 SNHLY, CDR2 FYNNEI. The CDR3 is CASSTGQAKNSPLHF. CDR3 sequence (DNA): TGTGCCAGCAGTACCGGACAGGCCAAAAATTCACCCCTCCACTTT.

Many counts were recorded for this clonotype. This chain links TRBV7-9 with TRBJ1-1; 12 bases fit TRBD1. CDR3 length: 16 amino acids. V was clipped by 4 bases and J by 3 bases; unmatched bases: 6. The germline gives CDR1 SEHNR, CDR2 FQNEAQ (reference sequence). The DNA of the CDR3 is TGTGCCAGCAGCTCCACGGGACAGGGGGCGGACACTGAAGCTTTCTTT. Protein product: CASSSTGQGADTEAFF. The whole variable domain, remainder taken from reference TRBV7-9 and TRBJ1-1, is DTGVSQNPRHKITKRGQNVTFRCDPISEHNRLYWYRQTLGQGPEFLTYFQNEAQLEKSRLLSDRFSAERPKGSFSTLEIQRTEQGDSAMYLCASSSTGQGADTEAFFGQGTRLTVV.

This chain joins TRBV10-3 and TRBJ2-7, with 8 bases aligning to TRBD1. The CDR3 is 14 amino acids. V shed 10 bases, J shed 2 bases, and the junction held 10 bases outside the gene matches. The germline V gene has CDR1 ENHRY and CDR2 SYGVKD. The CDR3, as DNA: TGTGCCAGCAGAATCGGACAGGGCACCTACGAGCAGTACTTC. Translating it yields CASRIGQGTYEQYF.

The chain combines TRBV11-2 with TRBJ2-7, with 7 bases matching TRBD2. Per germline, CDR1 SGHAT and CDR2 FQNNGV. V shed 5 bases and J 6 bases; nucleotides not matched to a gene: 10. The CDR3 totals 14 residues. The CDR3 is CASSPFSGQVEQYF. As DNA, the CDR3 is TGTGCCAGCAGCCCATTTAGCGGGCAGGTCGAGCAGTACTTC.

This clonotype appeared many times. V is TRBV7-9 and J is TRBJ1-1, with D perhaps matching TRBD1 (6 bases). Germline V gene data show CDR1 as SEHNR and CDR2 as FQNEAQ (reference sequence). The CDR3 contains 14 residues. With 3 bases removed from V and 6 bases from J, the gap between germline ends came to 14 bases. Written as DNA, the CDR3 is TGTGCCAGCAGCTTTGACTCAGGGGTATCTGAAGCTTTCTTT. This translates into CASSFDSGVSEAFF.

This clonotype was counted a few times. The chain uses TRBV24-1 and TRBJ1-2; a weak D match, TRBD1 (5 bases). The CDR3 length is 13 residues. Trimming removed 1 base from V and 5 bases from J, with 7 bases in between. Germline CDR1 and CDR2: KGHDR and SFDVKD. The CDR3, as DNA: TGTGCCACCAGTGATTTTCGGGGGTATGGCTACACCTTC. Encoded protein: CATSDFRGYGYTF.

This clonotype was counted ten times or more. The chain carries TRBV24-1 and TRBJ1-6, with D uncertain. The CDR3 is 13 residues long. V lost 9 bases to trimming and J lost 3 bases, with 8 bases between them. Germline values: CDR1 KGHDR, CDR2 SFDVKD. In DNA form, the CDR3 reads TGTGCCACCGCGCCGGGCTATAATTCACCCCTCCACTTT. This sequence encodes CATAPGYNSPLHF.

This clonotype was recorded at least ten times. This chain joins TRBV14 and TRBJ1-4; possible D gene TRBD1, 5 bases. The CDR3 is 13 amino acids. The ends were cut back, 3 bases at V and 7 bases at J, with 9 bases in the middle. Germline lookup yields CDR1 SGHDN and CDR2 FVKESK. CDR3 nucleotides: TGTGCCAGCAGCCAGCAGGGTGGTGAAAAACTGTTTTTT. As protein: CASSQQGGEKLFF.

The chain joins TRBV7-3 to TRBJ2-6; 7 positions match TRBD1. CDR1 is SGHTA and CDR2 is FQGTGA in the germline V gene. This CDR3 is built from 17 residues. V shed 5 bases, J shed 2 bases, and the junction held 9 bases outside the gene matches. CDR3 nucleotide sequence: TGTGCCAGCAGCCTACGACAGGGTGGGGCTGGGGCCAACGTCCTGACTTTC. Its translation is CASSLRQGGAGANVLTF.

This clonotype showed up many times. This sequence joins TRBV19 and TRBJ2-2; a weak D match, TRBD2 (5 bases). Germline V gene data show CDR1 as LNHDA and CDR2 as SQIVND (reference sequence). CDR3 length equals 14 residues. The germline V and J ends were trimmed by 8 bases and 0 bases, with 10 bases remaining between them. DNA of the CDR3: TGTGCCAGTCTGCAGAGGGCGAACACCGGGGAGCTGTTTTTT. Protein sequence: CASLQRANTGELFF.

CDR3 sequence reads: CSVRSTGGRAALHF. DNA of the CDR3: TGCAGCGTTCGATCAACAGGGGGCAGGGCGGCCCTCCACTTT. The rearrangement joins TRBV29-1 to TRBJ1-6; 9 positions match TRBD1. This CDR3 has 14 amino acids. Germline values: CDR1 SQVTM, CDR2 ANQGSEA. J lost 14 bases, V lost 5 bases, and 13 bases had no gene match. Complete variable domain (other parts from reference TRBV29-1 and TRBJ1-6): SAVISQKPSRDICQRGTSLTIQCQVDSQVTMMFWYRQQPGQSLTLIATANQGSEATYESGFVIDKFPISRPNLTFSTLTVSNMSPEDSSIYLCSVRSTGGRAALHFGNGTRLTVT.

The rearrangement links TRBV11-2 to TRBJ2-5, with 10 bases matching TRBD1. With 1 base clipped from V and 4 bases from J, the junction kept 9 bases outside the gene matches. This CDR3 comprises 17 residues. The germline V gene has CDR1 SGHAT and CDR2 FQNNGV. DNA of the CDR3: TGTGCCAGCAGCTTAGTGGAGACAGGGGGCAGAGGAGAGACCCAGTACTTC. This encodes CASSLVETGGRGETQYF.

In its sample, this clonotype was seen a few times. V gene TRBV2 combines with J gene TRBJ2-7; 9 bases are shared with TRBD1. Germline V CDR1 and CDR2: SNHLY, FYNNEI. The CDR3 extends over 15 amino acids. With 8 bases clipped from V and 5 bases from J, the junction kept 13 bases outside the gene matches. The CDR3 DNA is TGTGCCAGCCGCCGTGGGGACAGGGATGCCAACGAGCAGTACTTC. Its translation is CASRRGDRDANEQYF.